Below are 26 T cell receptor beta chains sequenced from a single sample in a study of T cell responses to AZD1222 COVID-19 vaccine. The table came from immunoSEQ multiplex PCR; TCRdb's copy has only in-frame clones and leaves some out. This sample has under 150,000 clones, with roughly 90% found just once. The sequencing used peripheral blood, collected 28 days after the second AZD1222 dose. These receptors came from an adult who received the AZD1222 COVID-19 vaccine.

The rearrangement joins TRBV6-5 to TRBJ1-4; perhaps TRBD1 as D (5 bases). The CDR3 spans 12 residues. Trimming took 8 bases from V and 10 from J, leaving 14 bases between them. CDR1 is MNHEY and CDR2 is SVGAGI in the germline V gene. The CDR3 region is CASGRDLGKLFF. Written as DNA, the CDR3 is TGTGCCAGCGGGCGGGACCTGGGAAAACTGTTTTTT.

The gene calls are TRBV24-1 and TRBJ1-5, with D possibly being TRBD1 (5 bases). Trimming pared 7 bases from V and 0 bases from J, leaving 15 bases between. Looked up from germline, CDR1 is KGHDR and CDR2 is SFDVKD. The length of the CDR3 is 16 residues. The CDR3 sequence: CATRAGREGSNQPQHF. The CDR3 nucleotides read TGTGCCACCAGGGCAGGGAGAGAGGGTAGCAATCAGCCCCAGCATTTT.

The chain employs TRBV7-6 and TRBJ1-3; D gene ambiguous. Germline assignment: CDR1 SGHVS and CDR2 FNYEAQ. Trimming stripped 5 bases from V and 0 bases from J, with 17 bases between. The CDR3 runs to 17 residues. The CDR3 sequence: CASSLTTRPYSGNTIYF. The CDR3 nucleotides are TGTGCCAGCAGCCTGACGACCCGTCCCTACTCTGGAAACACCATATATTTT.

The chain employs TRBV7-2 and TRBJ1-5; unclear D gene. Germline V gene data show CDR1 as SGHTA and CDR2 as FQGNSA. The CDR3 contains 17 residues. The V and J ends lost 5 bases and 0 bases respectively, with 17 bases between them. The CDR3 sequence is CASSPAGPAVSNQPQHF. The DNA of the CDR3 is TGTGCCAGCAGCCCCGCTGGGCCCGCCGTTAGCAATCAGCCCCAGCATTTT.

The gene calls are TRBV6-1 and TRBJ1-2; TRBD1 agrees at 8 bases. V shed 2 bases, J shed 8 bases, and the junction held 13 bases outside the gene matches. Germline lookup yields CDR1 MNHNS and CDR2 SASEGT. CDR3 length: 16 amino acids. CDR3 in amino acids: CASSENLGQGDGGYTF. The CDR3 bases are TGTGCCAGCAGTGAAAACCTTGGACAGGGTGACGGAGGCTACACCTTC.

This chain joins TRBV5-1 and TRBJ1-3, with D unresolved. The CDR3 extends over 15 amino acids. Trimming left V 0 bases short and J 0 bases short, with 7 bases between. The germline V gene encodes CDR1 SGHRS and CDR2 YFSETQ. The CDR3 is CASSLDLGSGNTIYF. The CDR3 DNA reads as TGCGCCAGCAGCTTGGATTTGGGCTCTGGAAACACCATATATTTT.

This chain connects TRBV11-2 to TRBJ1-6; D is perhaps TRBD1 (5 bases). Germline loops: CDR1 SGHAT, CDR2 FQNNGV. V was clipped by 1 base and J by 8 bases, with 12 bases between them. The CDR3 has 15 amino acids. This chain's CDR3 is CASSLAVTEDSPLHF. The CDR3 nucleotides are TGTGCCAGCAGCTTAGCGGTGACAGAAGATTCACCCCTCCACTTT.

This chain joins TRBV4-3 and TRBJ1-5; D perhaps matches TRBD1 (5 bases). V was trimmed by 2 bases and J by 6 bases, leaving 14 bases between them. This CDR3 region has 15 residues. The germline V gene has CDR1 LGHNA and CDR2 YSLEER. CDR3 loop: CASSQTSGPRQPQHF. The CDR3 region has the DNA TGCGCCAGCAGCCAAACCTCAGGGCCTCGTCAGCCCCAGCATTTT.

The chain combines TRBV19 with TRBJ1-5, with a tentative D call TRBD1 (5 bases). The V gene lost 1 base and the J gene lost 9 bases, with 10 bases spanning the gap. Germline V gene sequence: CDR1 LNHDA, CDR2 SQIVND (reference sequence). The CDR3 covers 13 residues. CDR3 sequence reads: CASSIAGVPPQHF. DNA for the CDR3: TGTGCCAGTAGTATAGCGGGGGTTCCGCCCCAGCATTTT.

In nucleotides, the CDR3 is TGTGCCACCAGTGACTCCAGGACTAGCGGGGGGGCCAATGAGCAGTTCTTC. Its protein is CATSDSRTSGGANEQFF. The rearrangement links TRBV24-1 to TRBJ2-1; 15 bases agree with TRBD2. The CDR3 is 17 amino acids. Germline CDR1 reads KGHDR; CDR2 reads SFDVKD. V was pared by 4 bases and J by 6 bases, with 6 bases of the junction left unmatched.

This rearrangement joins TRBV28 to TRBJ2-7; 11 nucleotides align to TRBD2. Germline assignment: CDR1 MDHEN and CDR2 SYDVKM. The junction had 7 bases not matched to a gene; V was cut back by 4 bases and J by 5 bases. This CDR3 comprises 15 residues. The CDR3 DNA is TGTGCCAGCAGTTCCATACTAGCGGGAGTCAACGAGCAGTACTTC. As protein: CASSSILAGVNEQYF.

The chain combines TRBV10-1 with TRBJ1-4, with 7 bases aligning to TRBD1. This CDR3 region has 13 residues. V was clipped by 3 bases and J by 8 bases; unmatched bases: 3. Germline CDR1 reads WNHNN; CDR2 reads SYGVQD (reference sequence). The chain's CDR3 is CASSDRGGEKLFF. CDR3 bases: TGCGCCAGCAGTGACAGAGGGGGCGAAAAACTGTTTTTT.

This rearrangement joins TRBV5-4 to TRBJ2-2, with TRBD2 identical over 11 bases. The CDR3 has 17 amino acids. V was pared by 0 bases and J by 4 bases, with 5 bases of the junction left unmatched. The germline gives CDR1 SGHNT, CDR2 YYREEE (reference sequence). The CDR3 is CASSLGGLAGGTGELFF. CDR3 nucleotides: TGTGCCAGCAGCTTGGGGGGTCTAGCGGGAGGCACCGGGGAGCTGTTTTTT.

This chain links TRBV18 with TRBJ2-5; the match to TRBD2 covers 14 bases. Germline V gene lookup returns CDR1 KGHSH and CDR2 LQKENI. The CDR3 spans 16 residues. V dropped 4 bases and J dropped 1; count of bases not matched to a gene: 2. The CDR3 sequence is CASSLGLAGAQETQYF. The DNA for the CDR3 is TGTGCCAGCTCACTGGGACTAGCGGGGGCCCAAGAGACCCAGTACTTC.

This clone has a single count. V gene TRBV19 combines with J gene TRBJ2-1; possible D gene TRBD1, 6 bases. The germline V and J ends were trimmed by 8 bases and 6 bases, with 17 bases remaining between them. The CDR3 spans 14 residues. Germline V gives CDR1 LNHDA, CDR2 SQIVND (reference sequence). This CDR3 is CASHYGTWSNEQFF. The CDR3 nucleotides read TGTGCCAGTCACTACGGGACATGGTCCAATGAGCAGTTCTTC.

This chain uses TRBV27 with TRBJ1-3; D is uncertain. The CDR3 totals 14 residues. Trimming pared 5 bases from V and 0 bases from J, leaving 8 bases between. The germline gives CDR1 MNHEY, CDR2 SMNVEV (reference sequence). CDR3 DNA sequence: TGTGCCAGCAGTCCGGGGAGCTCTGGAAACACCATATATTTT. Encoded protein: CASSPGSSGNTIYF.

V is TRBV5-1 and J is TRBJ2-1, with D possibly being TRBD1 (6 bases). V shed 0 bases and J shed 7 bases, with 8 bases lying between them. Germline V gives CDR1 SGHRS, CDR2 YFSETQ. The CDR3 totals 13 residues. The CDR3 region has the DNA TGCGCCAGCAGCTTGGGGACAGTTAATGAGCAGTTCTTC. This codes for CASSLGTVNEQFF.

This clone has just a few counts. This rearrangement joins TRBV7-9 to TRBJ2-3, with TRBD1 as a possible D gene (5 bases). The germline CDR1 and CDR2 sequences are SEHNR and FQNEAQ (reference sequence). This CDR3 is built from 13 residues. The CDR3 DNA reads TGTGTAGCAGGGTTTTCCAGCACAGATACGCAGTATTTT. Translating it yields CVAGFSSTDTQYF.

This clone was recorded once. The J gene is TRBJ2-1, the V gene TRBV20-1; 7 bases are shared with TRBD2. Per the germline V gene, CDR1 is DFQATT and CDR2 is SNEGSKA (reference sequence). The CDR3 has 14 residues. V trimming: 3 bases; J trimming: 4 bases; junction bases outside the gene matches: 6. CDR3 region: CSASSLAVYNEQFF. The CDR3 coding sequence is TGCAGTGCTAGTAGCCTAGCGGTTTACAATGAGCAGTTCTTC.

This clone was picked up one time. The V and J genes are TRBV27 and TRBJ2-1, with 8 bases lining up with TRBD2. The V segment lost 9 bases and the J segment 5 bases; nucleotides outside the gene matches: 9. The CDR3 has 14 residues. CDR1 and CDR2 from the germline V gene are MNHEY and SMNVEV (reference sequence). The CDR3 nucleotides read TGTGCCAGTGGAGATAGCGGGGCAAACAATGAGCAGTTCTTC. Translated: CASGDSGANNEQFF.

The V and J genes are TRBV5-8 and TRBJ1-5; 7 nucleotides align to TRBD1. The V gene end was trimmed by 2 bases and the J gene end by 2 bases; junction bases not matched to a gene: 10. Germline-derived CDR1 and CDR2 are SGHTS and YDEGEE. The CDR3 extends over 17 amino acids. The CDR3 loop reads CASSFTEDRVRNQPQHF. CDR3 coding DNA: TGTGCCAGCAGCTTCACCGAAGACAGGGTGCGCAATCAGCCCCAGCATTTT. Variable domain in full (rest from reference TRBV5-8 and TRBJ1-5): EAGVTQSPTHLIKTRGQQATLRCSPISGHTSVYWYQQALGLGLQFLLWYDEGEERNRGNFPPRFSGRQFPNYSSELNVNALELEDSALYLCASSFTEDRVRNQPQHFGDGTRLSIL.

J is TRBJ1-6 and V is TRBV2; D is unclear. The CDR3 is 14 amino acids. Per germline, CDR1 SNHLY and CDR2 FYNNEI. The V and J ends lost 3 bases and 8 bases respectively, with 11 bases between them. In DNA, the CDR3 is TGTGCCAGCAGTGATTTATCGGGTGATTCACCCCTCCACTTT. Its translation: CASSDLSGDSPLHF.

The chain recombines TRBV30 with TRBJ1-6, with TRBD1 identical over 8 bases. Germline CDR1 GTSNPN, CDR2 SVGIG (reference sequence). The CDR3 is made up of 17 amino acids. Trimming cost V 4 bases and J 0 bases; bases outside gene matches: 8. The CDR3 nucleotides are TGTGCCTGGAACAGGGGGAACTCGGGCTCCTATAATTCACCCCTCCACTTT. This sequence encodes CAWNRGNSGSYNSPLHF. The full variable domain, completed using reference TRBV30 and TRBJ1-6, is SQTIHQWPATLVQPVGSPLSLECTVEGTSNPNLYWYRQAAGRGLQLLFYSVGIGQISSEVPQNLSASRPQDRQFILSSKKLLLSDSGFYLCAWNRGNSGSYNSPLHFGNGTRLTVT.

The chain carries TRBV27 and TRBJ2-1, with D possibly TRBD2 on 7 matching bases. The V and J ends lost 4 bases and 0 bases respectively, with 19 bases between them. Germline V CDR1 and CDR2: MNHEY, SMNVEV (reference sequence). The CDR3 covers 18 residues. The CDR3 is CASSSTGRGYSSYNEQFF. CDR3 coding DNA: TGTGCCAGCAGTTCTACAGGGAGGGGTTATAGCTCCTACAATGAGCAGTTCTTC.

V usage is TRBV27 and J usage is TRBJ1-6; 8 bases are shared with TRBD1. Germline CDR1 and CDR2: MNHEY and SMNVEV (reference sequence). V shed 4 bases, J shed 8 bases, and the junction held 1 base outside the gene matches. CDR3 length: 13 residues. The CDR3 loop is CASSYRGDSPLHF. In nucleotides, the CDR3 is TGTGCCAGCAGTTACAGGGGGGATTCACCCCTCCACTTT.

The chain links TRBV30 to TRBJ2-5; D is perhaps TRBD1 or TRBD2 (5 bases each). CDR3 length: 13 amino acids. Germline values: CDR1 GTSNPN, CDR2 SVGIG (reference sequence). V lost 5 bases and J lost 8, with 18 bases in between. This CDR3 reads CAWGMGVRNTQYF. CDR3 in DNA: TGTGCCTGGGGGATGGGGGTCCGAAACACCCAGTACTTC.